A single sample gave rise to the 9 T cell receptor beta chains below, sequenced in a study of T cells after yellow fever vaccination. MiXCR was run by TCRdb on the 5' RACE reads, yielding one entry per CDR3 protein. Of roughly 400,000 distinct CDR3 sequences listed, around 20% are singletons. Here the sequenced sample was PBMCs, taken before the yellow fever booster vaccination. These receptors were collected from a man younger than 35 who received the YFV17D yellow fever vaccine.

The chain employs TRBV20-1 and TRBJ1-4, with 8 positions matching TRBD1. V gave up 4 bases and J gave up 7 bases; unmatched junction bases: 8. The germline CDR1 and CDR2 sequences are DFQATT and SNEGSKA (reference sequence). The CDR3 is 14 residues long. The CDR3, as DNA: TGCAGTGCTAAAGACAGGGGCTTGGGTGAAAAACTGTTTTTT. Its protein product is CSAKDRGLGEKLFF.

There are a few counts of this clonotype. The V and J genes are TRBV7-3 and TRBJ2-1; 11 nucleotides line up with TRBD2. CDR1 and CDR2 (germline): SGHTA, FQGTGA. J lost 4 bases, V lost 5 bases, and 4 bases had no gene match. The CDR3 loop spans 15 amino acids. The CDR3 sequence is CASSLSGGAYNEQFF. In nucleotides, the CDR3 is TGTGCCAGCAGCCTTAGCGGGGGGGCGTACAATGAGCAGTTCTTC.

This chain connects TRBV10-3 to TRBJ1-2; tentatively, D is TRBD1 (5 bases). The CDR3 has 14 residues. The V and J ends lost 6 bases and 1 base respectively, with 12 bases between them. CDR1 and CDR2 from the germline V gene are ENHRY and SYGVKD. The CDR3, as DNA: TGTGCCATCAGAGACAGCAACTATAACTATGGCTACACCTTC. This codes for CAIRDSNYNYGYTF.

The chain recombines TRBV10-3 with TRBJ1-2; D ambiguous. This CDR3 region has 14 residues. V was cut by 6 bases and J by 4 bases, with 15 bases left in between. Germline CDR1 reads ENHRY; CDR2 reads SYGVKD. Written as DNA, the CDR3 is TGTGCCATCAGGCGAGAAGGCAACCGCTATGGCTACACCTTC. Translation gives CAIRREGNRYGYTF.

The V and J genes are TRBV11-2 and TRBJ2-3; no firm D call. Trimming cost V 3 bases and J 4 bases, with 11 bases left between them. The length of the CDR3 is 14 residues. Germline V gene lookup returns CDR1 SGHAT and CDR2 FQNNGV. DNA of the CDR3: TGTGCCAGCAGCTTCGGATTCAGCCCAGATACGCAGTATTTT. Translated: CASSFGFSPDTQYF.

This clonotype was detected ten times or more. This chain links TRBV10-3 with TRBJ2-5; 7 bases are shared with TRBD1. Unmatched junction bases numbered 6, after V lost 5 bases and J lost 3 bases. Per germline, CDR1 ENHRY and CDR2 SYGVKD. The CDR3 totals 14 residues. The CDR3 region has the DNA TGTGCCATCAGTCAACAGGGGTCAGAAGAGACCCAGTACTTC. Amino acid sequence: CAISQQGSEETQYF.

The V gene is TRBV28, the J gene TRBJ1-3; unclear D gene. Germline CDR1 MDHEN, CDR2 SYDVKM. V lost 7 bases to trimming and J lost 0 bases, with 4 bases between them. This CDR3 is built from 12 residues. The CDR3 DNA is TGTGCCAGCACCTACTCTGGAAACACCATATATTTT. Protein product: CASTYSGNTIYF.

This clonotype was counted a few times. This chain joins TRBV4-3 and TRBJ2-1, with D possibly matching TRBD1 (5 bases). With 4 bases removed from V and 4 bases from J, the gap between germline ends came to 8 bases. Per germline, CDR1 LGHNA and CDR2 YSLEER. The CDR3 sequence is 13 residues long. CDR3 sequence: CASSRQTYNEQFF. CDR3 bases: TGCGCCAGCAGCCGACAGACTTACAATGAGCAGTTCTTC.

In this sample, this clonotype turned up a few times. V gene TRBV20-1 combines with J gene TRBJ1-2; D gene ambiguous. The ends were cut back, 3 bases at V and 8 bases at J, with 10 bases in the middle. CDR1 DFQATT and CDR2 SNEGSKA come from the germline V gene (reference sequence). The length of the CDR3 is 11 residues. The CDR3 spells CSASSFEGYTF. In DNA, the CDR3 is TGCAGTGCTAGTAGCTTTGAAGGCTACACCTTC.